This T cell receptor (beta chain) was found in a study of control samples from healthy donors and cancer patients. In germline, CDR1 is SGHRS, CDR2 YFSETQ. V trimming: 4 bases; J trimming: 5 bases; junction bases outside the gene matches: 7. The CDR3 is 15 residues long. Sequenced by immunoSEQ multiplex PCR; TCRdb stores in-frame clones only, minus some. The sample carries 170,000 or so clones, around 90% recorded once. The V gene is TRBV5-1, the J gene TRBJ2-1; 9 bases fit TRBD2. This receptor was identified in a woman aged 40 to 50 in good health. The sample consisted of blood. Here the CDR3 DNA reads TGCGCCAGCAGCCTCCTGAGCGGGGGGCACAATGAGCAGTTCTTC. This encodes CASSLLSGGHNEQFF.